Presented here are 17 T cell receptor beta chains from one specimen sequenced in a study of CXCR3-negative and CXCR3-positive naive CD8 T cells. Study-wide results and caveats: The TRB CDR3s that CXCR3-positive naive cells carried were more hydrophobic than those of CXCR3-negative naive cells.

Researchers prepared the TRB cDNA libraries using 5' RACE with UMI labels. For each CDR3 protein, TCRdb gives one entry from its re-call of the 5' RACE reads, without DNA. The record lists tens of thousands of distinct CDR3 sequences, of which the ten most abundant hold 0.62%. The antigens of these receptors remain unknown. What was sequenced was naive CXCR3+ CD8+ T cells from blood. Subset meaning: CD45RO-CCR7+CD27+CD95- naive CD8+ T cells expressing CXCR3 (TNR3+). These receptors were taken from a human donor in good health. Some clones in this sample may be carry-over from other donors' samples.

The rearrangement uses TRBV4-3 and TRBJ2-2; the TRBD1 assignment by TCRdb is unverifiable without DNA. This CDR3 is 16 amino acids long. Germline CDR1 LGHNA, CDR2 YSLEER. CDR3 amino acids: CASSQDPGENTGELFF.

The chain carries TRBV14 and TRBJ2-7; checking the TCRdb D call of TRBD1 is not possible without DNA. The CDR3 covers 12 residues. The germline gives CDR1 SGHDN, CDR2 FVKESK. The CDR3 reads CASSPQGYEQYF.

The chain is built from TRBV27 and TRBJ2-7. The CDR3 covers 13 residues. From germline, CDR1 is MNHEY and CDR2 SMNVEV (reference sequence). The CDR3 loop reads CASSPIPNYEQYF.

The rearrangement joins TRBV3-1 to TRBJ2-3; the D call of TRBD1 rests on TCRdb alone, since no DNA is present to check it. Germline V gene sequence: CDR1 LGHDT, CDR2 YNNKEL (reference sequence). This CDR3 comprises 14 residues. This CDR3 is CASSQGQAPDTQYF.

The rearrangement uses TRBV28 and TRBJ1-5; the TCRdb call, TRBD1, lacks DNA for checking. The germline CDR1 and CDR2 sequences are MDHEN and SYDVKM. This CDR3 has 15 amino acids. CDR3 region: CASSLPDSSNQPQHF.

V usage is TRBV29-1 and J usage is TRBJ2-2; TCRdb names TRBD2, which stays unverified in the absence of DNA. Germline lookup yields CDR1 SQVTM and CDR2 ANQGSEA. This CDR3 is built from 14 residues. The CDR3 loop reads CSVRLAEYTVELFF.

J is TRBJ2-2 and V is TRBV29-1; TCRdb indicates TRBD1, and absent DNA this call remains unverified. CDR1 is SQVTM, CDR2 ANQGSEA, per germline. The CDR3 has 13 amino acids. Here the CDR3 reads CSVSGGRTGELFF.

V is TRBV25-1 and J is TRBJ2-2; TCRdb gives TRBD2 as the D gene, but with no DNA this cannot be confirmed. The CDR3 runs 16 residues. Germline V lookup: CDR1 MGHDK, CDR2 SYGVNS. CDR3 sequence: CASTTSGSPNTGELFF.

CDR3 in amino acids: CASSLEAYNEQFF. The chain links TRBV7-9 to TRBJ2-1. CDR3 size: 13 residues. The germline CDR1 and CDR2 sequences are SEHNR and FQNEAQ (reference sequence).

The chain employs TRBV5-1 and TRBJ2-3; TCRdb names TRBD2, which stays unverified in the absence of DNA. The CDR3 is made up of 16 amino acids. Germline V lookup: CDR1 SGHRS, CDR2 YFSETQ. The CDR3 sequence is CASSSESSGSTDTQYF.

The gene calls are TRBV4-1 and TRBJ2-7. CDR3 size: 15 residues. Germline V gives CDR1 MGHRA, CDR2 YSYEKL. Here the CDR3 reads CASSQRQGNYCEQYF.

J is TRBJ2-1 and V is TRBV5-4; TCRdb picks TRBD1, but there is no DNA to check that call. Germline V CDR1 and CDR2: SGHNT, YYREEE (reference sequence). This CDR3 contains 14 residues. CDR3 amino acids: CASSSGALAPEQFF. Combining the CDR3 with reference TRBV5-4 and TRBJ2-1 gives the whole variable domain ETGVTQSPTHLIKTRGQQVTLRCSSQSGHNTVSWYQQALGQGPQFIFQYYREEENGRGNFPPRFSGLQFPNYSSELNVNALELDDSALYLCASSSGALAPEQFFGPGTRLTVL.

This rearrangement joins TRBV11-2 to TRBJ2-3; TCRdb's D gene call, TRBD1, goes unchecked for lack of DNA. The CDR3 sequence is 16 residues long. Looked up from germline, CDR1 is SGHAT and CDR2 is FQNNGV. The CDR3 sequence: CASSPPTQTSTDTQYF.

The V and J genes are TRBV7-2 and TRBJ1-5; TCRdb's D gene call, TRBD1, goes unchecked for lack of DNA. Germline V gene data show CDR1 as SGHTA and CDR2 as FQGNSA. This CDR3 is 15 amino acids long. The CDR3 region is CASSPGGGHNQPQHF.

The V and J genes are TRBV7-6 and TRBJ1-6; TCRdb picks TRBD1, but there is no DNA to check that call. CDR3 length: 14 amino acids. The germline V gene has CDR1 SGHVS and CDR2 FNYEAQ. The CDR3 region is CASSPGTGYSPLHF.

The genes are TRBV7-2 and TRBJ2-1; TCRdb returns TRBD1, unconfirmable since there is no DNA. The CDR3 runs to 15 residues. CDR1 and CDR2 from the germline V gene are SGHTA and FQGNSA. CDR3 residues: CASRTGTGGRNEQFF.

This rearrangement joins TRBV28 to TRBJ1-1. The CDR3 runs 15 residues. Germline V CDR1 and CDR2: MDHEN, SYDVKM. The CDR3 reads CASSLVLNTNTEAFF.